This T cell receptor beta chain was observed in a study of cytomegalovirus exposure and HLA in healthy donors (dated by TCRdb to 2016 to 2017). Regarding the study in general: An earlier analysis of approximately 640 of the donors reported more than 250 Gb of sequence data and 100 million to 130 million unique TCR beta sequences from roughly 180 million T cells. Among almost 400 genotyped donors of the cohort, an average of approximately 240,000 unique TCR beta nucleotide sequences were sequenced per donor, around 18% of them non-productive. Every repertoire in the discovery cohort had been generated on one and the same sequencing platform. High-throughput TCR immunosequencing, statistical association of individual TCRs with disease status, and machine learning were combined to predict cytomegalovirus infection status. In the later analysis, no new phenotypic data were used to find candidate immune exposures; instead, reliance was placed on TCR beta sequences and their occurrence across donors. The study aimed to test whether signatures of past pathogen exposure could be identified by cataloging public T cell receptors. The study profiled the T cell repertoires of 666 subjects by immunosequencing and related them to cytomegalovirus serostatus. Roughly 300 gigabases of sequencing data and 75 million to 85 million unique TCR sequences made up an early release that covered 500 to 650 HLA-typed donors. Several DR-DQ haplotypes were handled as single units for association and clustering because linkage in the cohort was strong. Both class I and class II loci were covered by HLA typing, at four-digit resolution. A later analysis re-examined previously published TCR beta repertoires from 500 to 700 donors and added high-resolution HLA genotyping to investigate patterns of TCR occurrence. Of the approximately 400 genotyped donors, 81% were placed in the genetic ancestry cluster associated with self-reported Caucasian donors. Typing coverage varied by locus: 629-630 donors for A, B, C, DRB1 and DQB1; some 520 for DQA1; over 600 for DPA1; approximately 470 for DPB1. In addition to the first cohort of several hundred subjects, a separate validation cohort of some 120 different subjects was used. Donor age, sex, ethnicity and CMV serostatus were compiled together with the repertoire data. A later genetic analysis took genome-wide SNP genotypes for about three fifths of the 666 donors and used that subset as a discovery cohort. An earlier analysis of approximately 640 of the donors applied high-throughput TCR beta sequencing to assess whether each TCR beta V gene segment acted as functional or pseudogenic.

Libraries were prepared through the immunoSEQ multiplex PCR assay. For the multiplex PCR, a mixture combining 60 forward primers for TCR Vbeta segments and 13 reverse primers for TCR Jbeta segments was used. Amplification of the CDR3 region of rearranged TCR beta genes was performed with a multiplex PCR assay on genomic DNA. Amplified TCR beta libraries were sequenced as 87-base-pair reads on the Illumina HiSeq System. The paper's data handling went like this. In a later analysis, about 80 million unique TCR beta chains were counted across the 666 repertoires, and around 10 million of these chains were shared by at least two donors. Raw reads were error-corrected and collapsed into unique sequences with a nearest-neighbor algorithm that merged closely related sequences to remove PCR and sequencing errors. V, D and J gene segments were assigned by aligning CDR3 sequences to IMGT reference sequences. Each retained sequence needed at least a six-nucleotide match to both a V gene segment and a J gene segment. Rearrangements were classified as productive when the CDR3 lacked stop codons and remained in frame with V and J, and all other rearrangements were classified as non-productive. Following IMGT convention, CDR3 was defined as the stretch from the second conserved V-encoded cysteine to the conserved J-encoded phenylalanine. In an earlier analysis of around 600 of the donors, sequences lacking an unambiguous match to a single V gene segment were excluded. An earlier analysis of some 500 of the donors classified V segments as functional when productive rearrangements were above 56.7% and as segregating when the standard deviation between donors was above 5%. To diagnose cytomegalovirus status from the catalog of TCR beta chain sequences, a statistical classification framework was built. In a later analysis, TCR nucleotide sequences were compared against IMGT/GENE-DB human TR gene sequences so that V and J genes could be assigned. A later analysis assigned CDR3 sequences and most-parsimonious VDJ recombination scenarios with the TCRdist pipeline. In a later analysis, each TCR beta chain was defined by its CDR3 amino acid sequence together with its V-gene family, and reads lacking a unique V-gene family were excluded. To address suspected cross-contamination and a sequencing artifact, a later analysis removed 550 to 750 highly shared, low-generation-probability nucleotide sequences. In a later analysis, a clonal expansion index was calculated for each public chain from normalized within-repertoire ranks of inferred template counts. Generation probabilities in a later analysis came from a VDJ recombination model fitted to out-of-frame rearrangements, and those results were checked against IGoR. Hypergeometric tests were used in a later analysis to score TCR-TCR, TCR-HLA and TCR-CMV co-occurrence, with a repertoire-size bias correction applied to the TCR pairs. To estimate false discovery rates, a later analysis permuted the HLA or CMV assignments 20 times. A later analysis grouped co-occurring TCRs with DBSCAN, adding TCRdist sequence similarity when clustering within HLA-allele-positive subsets. For co-occurrence clustering, repertoires with fewer than 30,000 or more than 120,000 public chains were excluded, along with roughly 5 repertoires with anomalous nucleotide sharing. This is the immuneACCESS table as TCRdb keeps it, with only in-frame sequences that have V and J called. A part of the clones is gone; compared with another copy, unresolved V genes explain less than half, and the rest is unexplained. V and J calls and clone size are given by that table; D and trimming were obtained from the DNA. The sample table lists a few hundred thousand clones, more than 60% of them with a count of one. The ten top clones hold about 14% of the sample.

Notes on this clone: No antigen is known for it. The record has no base qualities; no much larger clone is one base away.

The investigation overall reported the following: A further reported finding was that TCR beta sequences accurately predicted the HLA-A and HLA-B alleles for most subjects in the first cohort. For the cohort, immune exposure information was limited to CMV serostatus. This cohort had only TCR beta chains sequenced, and the lack of alpha or paired-chain data limited which features could be detected. A later analysis found that TCR association rates varied across HLA loci, with DRB1 alleles showing the most associated TCRs and HLA-C alleles the fewest. In vitro tests confirmed that three of the cytomegalovirus-associated TCR beta chains recognize cytomegalovirus antigens. Broadly in line with IMGT annotations, most TCR beta V segments showed up in productive rearrangements about 90% or about 30% of the time in an earlier analysis of 450 to 750 of the donors. The study gave a list of 150 to 200 TCR beta chains associated with cytomegalovirus. A later genetic analysis associated a missense DCLRE1C variant with V-gene and J-gene trimming of TCR beta chains, and an independent cohort replicated the association. Because counts were too low, approximately 15 rarely observed V segments, including chromosome 9 orphons, were excluded from the earlier analysis of under 650 of the donors. Because the 87-base-pair reads could not distinguish some IMGT-functional V segments, including TRBV6-2 and TRBV6-3, those segments were excluded. Compared with equally common non-associated chains, HLA-associated TCR beta chains in a later analysis were more clonally expanded and had lower generation probabilities. Correlated functional status among segregating V segments might reflect linkage disequilibrium, but an unknown experimental factor could not be ruled out. Specific HLA alleles were associated with 15,000 to 20,000 TCR beta sequences at a false discovery rate of 0.05 in a later analysis. A later analysis found that most CMV-associated TCR beta chains appeared HLA-restricted, with HLA associations seemingly driven largely by CMV exposure. According to a later analysis, parvovirus B19, influenza, CMV and Epstein-Barr virus appeared linked to several top co-occurrence clusters. Presence/absence analyses assumed roughly uniform sequencing depth across donors, an assumption that may not hold. In a later genetic analysis, fewer N-insertions in productive TCRs were reported among donors in an Asian-associated ancestry cluster than the roughly 700-donor mean. It was suggested by the authors that the approach could potentially be generalized to other disease states and immunological phenotypes. A group of highly shared sequence variants was considered likely to be a technical artifact of the sequencing pipeline. Most TCR sequences were seen in very few donors, while some public TCRs were found in many individuals. Because HLA typing was missing for some donors at each locus, association tests included only the typed subset. When HLA alleles, especially DR and DQ, strongly co-occurred, TCR associations were difficult to assign to individual alleles. In both the original and validation cohorts, the classifier was reported to diagnose cytomegalovirus status with high specificity and sensitivity.

The cohort was made up of 650 to 700 healthy bone marrow donors. All cohort members were sampled while nominally healthy, although unrecorded immune exposures were likely present. The donor was CMV seronegative and was included in the group of over 300 seronegative cohort members. A peripheral blood sample was provided by each donor, and peripheral blood mononuclear cells were used for TCR beta sequencing. The Qiagen DNeasy Blood Extraction Kit was used to extract genomic DNA from the blood cell samples. Between the V and J ends, shortened by 6 bases and 13 bases respectively, the junction contains 16 bases. Reading the germline V gene gives CDR1 MDHEN and CDR2 SYDVKM. From cysteine to phenylalanine, the CDR3 is 12 amino acids long. The entry retains the CDR3 DNA only, 36 bases that are in frame from base 1.

The sequencing sample was made of PBMCs. The source of this sequence is a man aged 35-49 years in good health and CMV-seronegative. The chain was built from TRBV28 and TRBJ1-5; TRBD1 might be the D gene, on 6 matching bases. The CDR3 in this case is CASRVAGEIQHF. The DNA sequence is as follows: TGTGCCAGCAGAGTAGCAGGGGAAATTCAGCATTTT. The CDR3, completed at both ends by the reference TRBV28 and TRBJ1-5 genes, gives the full variable domain DVKVTQSSRYLVKRTGEKVFLECVQDMDHENMFWYRQDPGLGLRLIYFSYDVKMKEKGDIPEGYSVSREKKERFSLILESASTNQTSMYLCASRVAGEIQHFGDGTRLSIL.